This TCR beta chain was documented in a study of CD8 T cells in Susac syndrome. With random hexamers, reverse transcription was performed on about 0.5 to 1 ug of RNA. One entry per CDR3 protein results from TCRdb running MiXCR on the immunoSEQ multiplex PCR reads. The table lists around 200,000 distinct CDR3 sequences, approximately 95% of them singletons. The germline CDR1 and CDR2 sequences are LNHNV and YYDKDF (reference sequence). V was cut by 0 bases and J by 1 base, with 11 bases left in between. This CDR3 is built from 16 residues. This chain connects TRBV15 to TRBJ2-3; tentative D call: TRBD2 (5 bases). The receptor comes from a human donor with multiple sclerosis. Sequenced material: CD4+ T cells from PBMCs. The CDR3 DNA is TGTGCCACCAGCAGAGATCTGGCGGAGGGCACAGATACGCAGTATTTT. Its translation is CATSRDLAEGTDTQYF.